This T cell receptor (beta chain) was sequenced during a study of monozygotic twins with inflammatory bowel disease. Findings and caveats of the study: TCRbeta inverse Simpson diversity was decreased in IBD patients versus healthy co-twins.

With eight separate reactions per sample, the authors made cDNA. PCR of TCRalpha and TCRbeta cDNA was nested, with two rounds of around 15 and 9 cycles. TCRdb re-called the 5' RACE reads, yielding one record per CDR3 amino acid sequence without DNA. The table counts about 420,000 distinct CDR3 sequences; more than 2% lies in the top ten. Points on this clonotype: Its cognate antigen is unknown.

The CDR3 is 15 amino acids. Per the germline V gene, CDR1 is MDHEN and CDR2 is SYDVKM. This clonotype was sampled from a human donor with ulcerative colitis or Crohn's disease, or a healthy co-twin of an affected twin (not recorded which). The rearrangement uses TRBV28 and TRBJ1-4. Sequencing was performed on blood. The CDR3 region is CASSLGGARNEKLFF.